These 17 T cell receptor beta chains originate from one sample sequenced in a study of T cells after yellow fever vaccination (dated by TCRdb to between 2017 and 2020). The library was prepared using 5' RACE. TCRdb names Illumina HiSeq 2500 as the instrument used. TCRdb trimmed the raw reads at Q25, called clones with MiXCR and kept productive beta chains. Rows are combined by CDR3 protein, so each entry shows the most common genes and DNA. The sample data list 500,000 to 700,000 distinct CDR3 sequences, and about 19% of these were observed just once. The ten largest account for roughly an eighth of the sample. This specimen's treatment or condition label, per the study, means: live attenuated yellow fever vaccine strain. The input for sequencing was PBMCs, taken 15 days after the yellow fever booster vaccination. The receptors were sampled from a man aged 25 to 40 who received the YFV17D yellow fever vaccine.

This clonotype occurred a few times. The chain uses TRBV29-1 and TRBJ2-3; D unclear. The germline V and J ends were trimmed by 7 bases and 3 bases, with 5 bases remaining between them. This CDR3 comprises 10 residues. Germline assignment: CDR1 SQVTM and CDR2 ANQGSEA. Written as DNA, the CDR3 is TGCAGCGCCGAAACAGATACGCAGTATTTT. Its protein is CSAETDTQYF.

The gene calls are TRBV18 and TRBJ2-7, with TRBD2 identical over 9 bases. The CDR3 length is 19 residues. From germline, CDR1 is KGHSH and CDR2 LQKENI. With 3 bases clipped from V and 0 bases from J, the junction kept 15 bases outside the gene matches. The DNA of the CDR3 is TGTGCCAGCTCACCCCGAGGGACTAGCTTATCCCCTAGCTCCTACGAGCAGTACTTC. The encoded protein is CASSPRGTSLSPSSYEQYF.

This clonotype came up a few times. V and J are TRBV5-1 and TRBJ2-3; D gene uncertain. Germline lookup yields CDR1 SGHRS and CDR2 YFSETQ. The V end lost 4 bases, the J end lost 2 bases, and 8 bases lay between the germline ends. CDR3 length: 13 amino acids. CDR3 coding DNA: TGCGCCAGCAGCGTATCGTCCACAGATACGCAGTATTTT. This translates into CASSVSSTDTQYF.

This chain uses TRBV12-3 or TRBV12-4 with TRBJ1-1, with unresolved D. The V and J ends lost 1 base and 1 base respectively, with 7 bases between them. There are 14 residues in the CDR3. For the CDR3, the DNA is TGTGCCAGCAGTTTAGGGGTGGGGAACACTGAAGCTTTCTTT. It specifies CASSLGVGNTEAFF.

The chain employs TRBV20-1 and TRBJ1-5; weak D call: TRBD1 (5 bases). This CDR3 contains 12 residues. V was shortened by 3 bases and J by 5 bases, with 8 bases between the two germline ends. The germline V gene has CDR1 DFQATT and CDR2 SNEGSKA (reference sequence). CDR3 protein: CSARLGDQPQHF. CDR3 bases: TGCAGTGCTAGGTTAGGGGATCAGCCCCAGCATTTT.

The chain joins TRBV5-1 to TRBJ2-3, with 14 bases fitting TRBD2. Germline V gene lookup returns CDR1 SGHRS and CDR2 YFSETQ. V lost 5 bases and J lost 6; bases outside the gene matches: 8. The CDR3 consists of 16 residues. The CDR3 DNA follows: TGCGCCAGCAGTCGCGGGGGACTAGCGGGGGCGGATACGCAGTATTTT. It specifies CASSRGGLAGADTQYF.

V and J are TRBV20-1 and TRBJ2-4; D remains unclear. Germline V lookup: CDR1 DFQATT, CDR2 SNEGSKA (reference sequence). V dropped 3 bases and J dropped 9 bases, with 12 bases sitting between them. The CDR3 contains 12 residues. For the CDR3, the DNA is TGCAGTGCTAGTTCTGGGGATACCATTCAGTACTTC. This translates into CSASSGDTIQYF.

The chain recombines TRBV20-1 with TRBJ2-2; 7 nucleotides line up with TRBD2. This CDR3 contains 15 residues. V trimming: 2 bases; J trimming: 8 bases; junction bases outside the gene matches: 11. Germline CDR1 reads DFQATT; CDR2 reads SNEGSKA (reference sequence). The CDR3 DNA follows: TGCAGTGCTAGAAGAAGCGGGATTGTATCTGGGGAGCTGTTTTTT. Translating gives CSARRSGIVSGELFF.

This clonotype was counted between two and nine times. J is TRBJ1-5 and V is TRBV20-1; D not certain. CDR3 length: 13 residues. CDR1 and CDR2 (germline): DFQATT, SNEGSKA (reference sequence). The V gene lost 6 bases and the J gene lost 0 bases, with 9 bases spanning the gap. CDR3 coding DNA: TGCAGTGCCAAGGATGCTAGCAATCAGCCCCAGCATTTT. Translating gives CSAKDASNQPQHF.

The table lists this clonotype with a few counts. The chain couples TRBV7-8 to TRBJ2-1; D gene unclear. This CDR3 comprises 17 residues. CDR1 and CDR2 from the germline V gene are SGHVS and FQNEAQ. With 2 bases removed from V and 0 bases from J, the gap between germline ends came to 14 bases. The DNA for the CDR3 is TGTGCCAGCAGCTTACCACGACGACTTCGCTCCTACAATGAGCAGTTCTTC. It yields the protein CASSLPRRLRSYNEQFF. The variable domain in full, with the rest retrieved from reference TRBV7-8 and TRBJ2-1, is GAGVSQSPRYKVAKRGQDVALRCDPISGHVSLFWYQQALGQGPEFLTYFQNEAQLDKSGLPSDRFFAERPEGSVSTLKIQRTQQEDSAVYLCASSLPRRLRSYNEQFFGPGTRLTVL.

Here the CDR3 reads CASSIDYAAEQYF. In nucleotides, the CDR3 is TGTGCCAGCAGCATCGACTACGCGGCCGAGCAGTACTTC. The chain employs TRBV6-2 or TRBV6-3 and TRBJ2-7, with D possibly being TRBD2 (5 bases). V dropped 6 bases and J dropped 6 bases, with 15 bases sitting between them. The CDR3 contains 13 residues. Germline V lookup: CDR1 MNHEY, CDR2 SVGEGT.

The rearrangement uses TRBV20-1 and TRBJ2-2; 7 positions match TRBD1. CDR1 is DFQATT and CDR2 is SNEGSKA in the germline V gene (reference sequence). The V gene end was trimmed by 5 bases and the J gene end by 2 bases; junction bases not matched to a gene: 5. CDR3 length: 14 residues. CDR3 nucleotide sequence: TGCAGTGCTGAAAAGGGGGCTAACACCGGGGAGCTGTTTTTT. The encoded protein is CSAEKGANTGELFF.

This clonotype has at least ten counts. The chain is built from TRBV12-3 or TRBV12-4 and TRBJ2-2; 8 bases fit TRBD1. The V segment lost 6 bases and the J segment 1 base; nucleotides outside the gene matches: 4. The CDR3 extends over 15 amino acids. Here the CDR3 DNA reads TGTGCCAGCAGCGCCGGGACAGGGAACACCGGGGAGCTGTTTTTT. It codes for CASSAGTGNTGELFF.

This CDR3 is CAISEPPVPGGSWNTQYF. CDR3 bases: TGTGCCATCAGTGAGCCCCCCGTACCCGGCGGGAGCTGGAATACGCAGTATTTT. This rearrangement joins TRBV10-3 to TRBJ2-3, with TRBD2 matching over 7 bases. From germline, CDR1 is ENHRY and CDR2 SYGVKD. This CDR3 is built from 18 residues. V was pared by 2 bases and J by 7 bases, with 18 bases of the junction left unmatched.

The chain couples TRBV6-5 to TRBJ2-1; the D gene is possibly TRBD2 (5 bases). The V end lost 1 base, the J end lost 14 bases, and 15 bases lay between the germline ends. CDR3 length: 13 residues. The germline V gene has CDR1 MNHEY and CDR2 SVGAGI. The CDR3 DNA reads as TGTGCCAGCAGTTACTATCCGGCCTCGGAGGAGTTCTTC. As protein: CASSYYPASEEFF.

The chain recombines TRBV5-1 with TRBJ2-5; 10 bases map to TRBD1. Germline V CDR1 and CDR2: SGHRS, YFSETQ. After removal of 2 bases from V and 4 bases from J, the junction contained 8 bases not matched to a gene. The length of the CDR3 is 16 residues. The CDR3 bases are TGCGCCAGCAGCTTCGCTCCGGGGGACAGGGGAGAGACCCAGTACTTC. Translating gives CASSFAPGDRGETQYF.

The rearrangement uses TRBV18 and TRBJ2-7; D gene ambiguous. Germline CDR1 and CDR2: KGHSH and LQKENI. The V end lost 1 base, the J end lost 5 bases, and 6 bases lay between the germline ends. The CDR3 covers 12 residues. DNA for the CDR3: TGTGCCAGCTCACCACGGGAAAACGAGCAGTACTTC. Translated: CASSPRENEQYF.